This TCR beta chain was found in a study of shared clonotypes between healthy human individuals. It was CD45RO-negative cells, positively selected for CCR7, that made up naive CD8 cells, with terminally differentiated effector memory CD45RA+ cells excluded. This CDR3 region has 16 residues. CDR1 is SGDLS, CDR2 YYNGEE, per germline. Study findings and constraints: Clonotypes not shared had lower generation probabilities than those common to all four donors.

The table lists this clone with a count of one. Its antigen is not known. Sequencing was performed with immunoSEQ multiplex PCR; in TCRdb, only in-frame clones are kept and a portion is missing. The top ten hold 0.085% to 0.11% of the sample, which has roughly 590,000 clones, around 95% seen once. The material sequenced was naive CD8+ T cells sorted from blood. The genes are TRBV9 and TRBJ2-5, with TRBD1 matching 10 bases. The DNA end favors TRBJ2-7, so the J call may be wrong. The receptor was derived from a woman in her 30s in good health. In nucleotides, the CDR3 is TGTGCCAGCAGCACGCACCGGGACAGGGGAAGCTACGAGCAGTACTTC. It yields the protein CASSTHRDRGSYEQYF.